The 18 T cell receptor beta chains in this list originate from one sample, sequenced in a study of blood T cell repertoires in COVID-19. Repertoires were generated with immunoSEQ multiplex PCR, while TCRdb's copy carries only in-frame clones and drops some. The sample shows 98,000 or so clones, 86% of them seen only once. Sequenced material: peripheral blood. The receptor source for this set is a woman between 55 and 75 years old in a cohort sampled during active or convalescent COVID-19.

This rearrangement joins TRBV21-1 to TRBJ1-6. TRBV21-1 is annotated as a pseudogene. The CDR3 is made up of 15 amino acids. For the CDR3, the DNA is TGTGCCAGCACCCGACGGAGCTCCTATAATTCACCCCTCCACTTT. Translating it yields CASTRRSSYNSPLHF.

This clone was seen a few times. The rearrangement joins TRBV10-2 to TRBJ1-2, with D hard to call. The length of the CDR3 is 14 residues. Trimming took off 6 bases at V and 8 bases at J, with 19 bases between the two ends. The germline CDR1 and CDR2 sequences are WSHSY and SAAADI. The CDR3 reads CASREEWGGWGYTF. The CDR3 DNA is TGCGCCAGCAGGGAAGAGTGGGGAGGTTGGGGCTACACCTTC.

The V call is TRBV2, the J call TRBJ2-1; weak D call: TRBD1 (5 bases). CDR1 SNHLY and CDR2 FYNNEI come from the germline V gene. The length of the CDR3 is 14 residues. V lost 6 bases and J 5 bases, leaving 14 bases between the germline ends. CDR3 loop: CASRRDSPDNEQFF. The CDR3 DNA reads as TGTGCCAGCAGGCGAGACAGTCCAGACAATGAGCAGTTCTTC.

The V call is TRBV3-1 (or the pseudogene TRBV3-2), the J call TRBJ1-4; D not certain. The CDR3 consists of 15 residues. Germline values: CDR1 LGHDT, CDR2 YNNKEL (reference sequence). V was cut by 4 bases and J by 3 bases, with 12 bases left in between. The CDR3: CASSLQYNSNEKLFF. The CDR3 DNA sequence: TGTGCCAGCAGCCTACAGTACAATTCTAATGAAAAACTGTTTTTT.

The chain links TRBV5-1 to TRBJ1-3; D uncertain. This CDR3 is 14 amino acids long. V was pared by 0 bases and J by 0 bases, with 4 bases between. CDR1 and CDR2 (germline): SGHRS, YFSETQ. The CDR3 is CASSLELSGNTIYF. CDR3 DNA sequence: TGCGCCAGCAGCTTGGAACTCTCTGGAAACACCATATATTTT.

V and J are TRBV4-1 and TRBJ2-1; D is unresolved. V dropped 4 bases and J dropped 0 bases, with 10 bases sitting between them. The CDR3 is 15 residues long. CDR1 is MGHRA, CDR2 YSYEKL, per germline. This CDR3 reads CASSLRQDSYNEQFF. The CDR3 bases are TGCGCCAGCAGCCTACGTCAGGACTCCTACAATGAGCAGTTCTTC.

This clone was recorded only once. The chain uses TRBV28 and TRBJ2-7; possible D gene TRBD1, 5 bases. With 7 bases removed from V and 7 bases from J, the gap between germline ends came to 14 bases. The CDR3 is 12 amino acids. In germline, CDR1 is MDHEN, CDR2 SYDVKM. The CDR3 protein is CASTIGAGEQYF. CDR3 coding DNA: TGTGCCAGCACGATTGGGGCTGGGGAGCAGTACTTC.

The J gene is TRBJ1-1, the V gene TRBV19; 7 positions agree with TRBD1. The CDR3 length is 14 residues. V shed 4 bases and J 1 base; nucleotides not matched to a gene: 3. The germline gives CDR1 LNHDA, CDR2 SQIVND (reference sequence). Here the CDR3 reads CASSRGQPNTEAFF. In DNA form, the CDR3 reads TGTGCCAGTAGTAGGGGACAGCCGAACACTGAAGCTTTCTTT.

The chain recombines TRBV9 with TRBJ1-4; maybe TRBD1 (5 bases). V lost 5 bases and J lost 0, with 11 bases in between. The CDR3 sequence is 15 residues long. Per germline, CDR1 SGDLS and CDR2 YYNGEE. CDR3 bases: TGTGCCAGCAGTTTAAGACAGTCAACTAATGAAAAACTGTTTTTT. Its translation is CASSLRQSTNEKLFF.

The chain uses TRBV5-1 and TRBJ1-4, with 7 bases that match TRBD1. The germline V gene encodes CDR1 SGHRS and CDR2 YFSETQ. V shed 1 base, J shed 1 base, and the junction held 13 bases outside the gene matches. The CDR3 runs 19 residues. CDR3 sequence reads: CASSLRELRGLGTNEKLFF. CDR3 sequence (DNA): TGCGCCAGCAGCTTGAGGGAGTTGAGGGGGCTCGGAACTAATGAAAAACTGTTTTTT. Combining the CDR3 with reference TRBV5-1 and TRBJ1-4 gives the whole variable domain KAGVTQTPRYLIKTRGQQVTLSCSPISGHRSVSWYQQTPGQGLQFLFEYFSETQRNKGNFPGRFSGRQFSNSRSEMNVSTLELGDSALYLCASSLRELRGLGTNEKLFFGSGTQLSVL.

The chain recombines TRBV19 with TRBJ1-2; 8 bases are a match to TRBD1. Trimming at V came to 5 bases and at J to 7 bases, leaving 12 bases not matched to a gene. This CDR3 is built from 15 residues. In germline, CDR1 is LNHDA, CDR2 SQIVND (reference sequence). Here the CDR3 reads CASSSPDRDLGGYTF. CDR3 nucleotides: TGTGCCAGTAGTTCCCCGGACAGGGATTTGGGTGGCTACACCTTC.

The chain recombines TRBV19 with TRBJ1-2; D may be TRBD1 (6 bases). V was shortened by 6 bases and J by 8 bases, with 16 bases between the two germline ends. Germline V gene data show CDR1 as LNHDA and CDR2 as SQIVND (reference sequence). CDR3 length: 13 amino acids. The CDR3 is CASRGHTPGGYTF. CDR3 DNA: TGTGCCAGTAGGGGACATACCCCGGGGGGCTACACCTTC.

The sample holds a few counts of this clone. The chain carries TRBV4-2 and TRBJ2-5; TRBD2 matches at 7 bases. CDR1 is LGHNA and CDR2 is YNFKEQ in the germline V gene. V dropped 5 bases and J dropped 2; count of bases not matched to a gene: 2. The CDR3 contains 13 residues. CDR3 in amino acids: CASSIGRQETQYF. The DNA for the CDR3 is TGTGCCAGCAGCATCGGGAGGCAAGAGACCCAGTACTTC.

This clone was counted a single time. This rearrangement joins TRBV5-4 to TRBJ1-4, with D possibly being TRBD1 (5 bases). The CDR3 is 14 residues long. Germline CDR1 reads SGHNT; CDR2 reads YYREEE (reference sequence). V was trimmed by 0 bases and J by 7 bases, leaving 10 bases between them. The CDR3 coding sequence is TGTGCCAGCAGCTTGGAGCAGGGTGCTGAAAAACTGTTTTTT. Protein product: CASSLEQGAEKLFF.

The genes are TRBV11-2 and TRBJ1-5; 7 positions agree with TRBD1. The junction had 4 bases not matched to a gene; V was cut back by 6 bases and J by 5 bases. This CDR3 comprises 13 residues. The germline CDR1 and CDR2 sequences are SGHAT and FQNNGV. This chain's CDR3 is CASSSTGDQPQHF. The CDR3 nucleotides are TGTGCCAGCAGTTCCACAGGGGATCAGCCCCAGCATTTT.

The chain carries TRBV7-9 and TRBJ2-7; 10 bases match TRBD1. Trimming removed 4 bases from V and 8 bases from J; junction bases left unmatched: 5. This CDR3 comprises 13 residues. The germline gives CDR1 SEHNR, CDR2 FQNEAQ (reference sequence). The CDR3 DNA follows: TGTGCCAGCAGCTCAGAGACAGGGGGCCAGCAGTACTTC. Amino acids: CASSSETGGQQYF.

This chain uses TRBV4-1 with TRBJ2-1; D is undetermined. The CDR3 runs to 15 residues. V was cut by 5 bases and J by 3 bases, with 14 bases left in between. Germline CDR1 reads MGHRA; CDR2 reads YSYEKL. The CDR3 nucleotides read TGCGCCAGCAGCGCCGGAGTGTCATTCTACAATGAGCAGTTCTTC. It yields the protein CASSAGVSFYNEQFF.

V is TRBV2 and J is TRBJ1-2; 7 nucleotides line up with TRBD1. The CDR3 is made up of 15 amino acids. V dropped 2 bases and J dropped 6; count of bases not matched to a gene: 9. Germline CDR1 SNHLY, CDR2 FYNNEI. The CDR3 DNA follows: TGTGCCAGCAGTGAATCGAGTATTCAGGGGGATGGCTACACCTTC. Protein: CASSESSIQGDGYTF.